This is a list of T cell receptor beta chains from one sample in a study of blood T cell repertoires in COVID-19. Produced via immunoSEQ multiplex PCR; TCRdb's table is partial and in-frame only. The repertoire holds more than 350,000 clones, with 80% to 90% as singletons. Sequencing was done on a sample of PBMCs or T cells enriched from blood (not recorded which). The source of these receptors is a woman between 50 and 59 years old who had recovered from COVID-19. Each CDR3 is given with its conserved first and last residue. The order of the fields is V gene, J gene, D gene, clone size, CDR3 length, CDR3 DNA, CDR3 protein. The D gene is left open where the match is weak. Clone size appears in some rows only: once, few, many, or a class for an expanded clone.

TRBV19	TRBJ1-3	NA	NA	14	TGTGCCAGTAGTCAGGGGCTCGCCGGAAACACCATATATTTT	CASSQGLAGNTIYF
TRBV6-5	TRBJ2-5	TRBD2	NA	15	TGTGCCAGCAAGAGGTCTAGCGGGGTCCAAGAGACCCAGTACTTC	CASKRSSGVQETQYF
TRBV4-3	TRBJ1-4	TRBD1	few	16	TGCGCCAGCAGCCGATCCGGCGGGACAGGGGATGAAAAACTGTTTTTT	CASSRSGGTGDEKLFF
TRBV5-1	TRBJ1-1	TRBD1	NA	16	TGCGCCAGCAGCTTGGCCCCAGGGGGCGAGGGGACTGAAGCTTTCTTT	CASSLAPGGEGTEAFF
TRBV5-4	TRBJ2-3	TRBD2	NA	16	TGTGCCAGCAGCAAGACTAGCGGGGGGGAAGGGGATACGCAGTATTTT	CASSKTSGGEGDTQYF
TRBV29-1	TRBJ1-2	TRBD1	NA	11	TGCAGCGTGGGACAGGGCGCTGGCTACACCTTC	CSVGQGAGYTF
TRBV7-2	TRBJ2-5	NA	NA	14	TGTGCCAGCAGCTTATCGAGCAGGGGAAAGACCCAGTACTTC	CASSLSSRGKTQYF
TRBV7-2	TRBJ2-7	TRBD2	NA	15	TGTGCCAGCAGCTTTGACGGGACTAGCGGGTACGAGCAGTACTTC	CASSFDGTSGYEQYF
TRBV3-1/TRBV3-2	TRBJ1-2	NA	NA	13	TGTGCCAGCAGCCAAGATCGGAGGGGAGGCTACACCTTC	CASSQDRRGGYTF
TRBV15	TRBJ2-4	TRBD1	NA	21	TGTGCCACCAGCGGACAGGGGGGAATTAGGATGGTTAATGGGGCCAAAAACATTCAGTACTTC	CATSGQGGIRMVNGAKNIQYF
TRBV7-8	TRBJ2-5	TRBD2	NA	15	TGTGCCAGTCTCCCTAGCGGGGGGAATCAAGAGACCCAGTACTTC	CASLPSGGNQETQYF
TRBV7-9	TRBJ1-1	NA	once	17	TGTGCCAGCAGCCTCCAGGGTGCCGGGTGGATGAACACTGAAGCTTTCTTT	CASSLQGAGWMNTEAFF
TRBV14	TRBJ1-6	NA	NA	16	TGTGCCAGCAGCCAAATGTTGAGCTCCTATAATTCACCCCTCCACTTT	CASSQMLSSYNSPLHF
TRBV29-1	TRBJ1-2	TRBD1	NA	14	TGCAGCGTTAATGATCAGGGGGCGGACTATGGCTACACCTTC	CSVNDQGADYGYTF
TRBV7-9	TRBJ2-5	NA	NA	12	TGTGCCAGCAGCATTGGGCTAGAGACCCAGTACTTC	CASSIGLETQYF
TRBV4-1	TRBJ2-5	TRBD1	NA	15	TGCGCCAGCAAAACCCAAGATACAGGGGCAGAGACCCAGTACTTC	CASKTQDTGAETQYF
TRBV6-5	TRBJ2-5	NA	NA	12	TGTGCCAGGCTGGCGAGGGTCGAGACCCAGTACTTC	CARLARVETQYF
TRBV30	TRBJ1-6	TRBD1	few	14	TGTGCCTGGGGGGGACAGGGACTCCATTCACCCCTCCACTTT	CAWGGQGLHSPLHF
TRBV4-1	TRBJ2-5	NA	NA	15	TGCGCCAGCAGCCAAGGGGGCGGCTCCCGAGAGACCCAGTACTTC	CASSQGGGSRETQYF
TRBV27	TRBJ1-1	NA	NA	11	TGTGCCAGCAGTTTCGGCACTGAAGCTTTCTTT	CASSFGTEAFF
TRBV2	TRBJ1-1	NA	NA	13	TGTGCCAGCGTCCGGGACAAACAAGTTGAAGCTTTCTTT	CASVRDKQVEAFF
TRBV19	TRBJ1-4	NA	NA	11	TGTGCCAGTAGCGGACAGGAAAAACTGTTTTTT	CASSGQEKLFF
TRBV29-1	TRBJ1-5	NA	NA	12	TGCAGCGTTGGGGGGGTCGATCAGCCCCAGCATTTT	CSVGGVDQPQHF
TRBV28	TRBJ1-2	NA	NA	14	TGTGCCAGCAGGACCCCAGGGGCGACCTATGGCTACACCTTC	CASRTPGATYGYTF
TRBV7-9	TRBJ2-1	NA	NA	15	TGTGCCAGCAGCCGCGGACAGCTCTCCTACAATGAGCAGTTCTTC	CASSRGQLSYNEQFF
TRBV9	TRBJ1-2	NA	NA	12	TGTGCCAGCAGCGTAGCGGGGGGTGGCTACACCTTC	CASSVAGGGYTF
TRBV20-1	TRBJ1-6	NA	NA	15	TGCAGTGCTAGTGCCCAGGGAAGGGAGGGTTCACCCCTCCACTTT	CSASAQGREGSPLHF
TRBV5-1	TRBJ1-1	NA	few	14	TGCGCCAGCGCCGAACAGGGAATGAACACTGAAGCTTTCTTT	CASAEQGMNTEAFF
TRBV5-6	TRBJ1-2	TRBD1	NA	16	TGTGCCAGCAGCTTGGCAGGAGGGACAGGTTCTAAAGGATACACCTTC	CASSLAGGTGSKGYTF
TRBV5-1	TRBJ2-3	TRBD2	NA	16	TGCGCCAGCAGCCAGGGACTAGCGGGGGTTTCCGATACGCAGTATTTT	CASSQGLAGVSDTQYF
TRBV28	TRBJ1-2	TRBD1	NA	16	TGTGCCAGCAGTTTATTTAGGGGGACAGGACTGCATGGCTACACCTTC	CASSLFRGTGLHGYTF
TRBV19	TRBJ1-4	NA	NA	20	TGTGCCAGTAGTATAAGAGGGCTCCGATCGCCCGGACCAACTAATGAAAAACTGTTTTTT	CASSIRGLRSPGPTNEKLFF
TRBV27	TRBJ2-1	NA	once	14	TGTGCCAGCAGCCCCTCGTCGAGAATTCTTGAGCAGTTCTTC	CASSPSSRILEQFF
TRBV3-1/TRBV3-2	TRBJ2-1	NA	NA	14	TGTGCCAGCAGCCGAGGGCTCGACACAAATGAGCAGTTCTTC	CASSRGLDTNEQFF
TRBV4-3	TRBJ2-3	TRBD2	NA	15	TGCGCCAGCAGCCCTAGCGGGGGCCCCACAGATACGCAGTATTTT	CASSPSGGPTDTQYF
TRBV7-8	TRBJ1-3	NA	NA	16	TGTGCCAGCAGCTTAGCTGCAGGCTGGTCTGGAAACACCATATATTTT	CASSLAAGWSGNTIYF
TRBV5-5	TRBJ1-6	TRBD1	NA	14	TGTGCCAGCAGCTACAGGGACAGGGCCTCCGCCCTCCACTTT	CASSYRDRASALHF
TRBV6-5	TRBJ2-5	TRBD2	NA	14	TGTGCCAGCAGCCCCGCCCCGGGAGGAGAGACCCAGTACTTC	CASSPAPGGETQYF
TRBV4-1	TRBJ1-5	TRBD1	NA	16	TGCGCCAGCAGCCAAGAAGGCGCAGGGGGTCTGGGGCCCCAGCATTTT	CASSQEGAGGLGPQHF
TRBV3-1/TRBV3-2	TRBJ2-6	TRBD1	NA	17	TGTGCCAGCAGCCAAAGGGACAGGGCTCTTGGGGCCAACGTCCTGACTTTC	CASSQRDRALGANVLTF
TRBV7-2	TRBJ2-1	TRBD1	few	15	TGTGCCAGCAGCTTAGACCCGGGACAGGGCCGTGAGCAGTTCTTC	CASSLDPGQGREQFF
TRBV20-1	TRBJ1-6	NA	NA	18	TGCAGTGCTAGTGGCCAGGGGAATGGAAGATCCTATAATTCACCCCTCCACTTT	CSASGQGNGRSYNSPLHF
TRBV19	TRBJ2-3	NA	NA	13	TGTGCCAGTAGCCCGAGACCGGGAGATACGCAGTATTTT	CASSPRPGDTQYF
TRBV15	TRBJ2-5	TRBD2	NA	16	TGTGCCACCAGCAGAGGACCCAGCGGGGGTGAAGAGACCCAGTACTTC	CATSRGPSGGEETQYF
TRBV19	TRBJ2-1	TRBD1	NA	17	TGTGCCAGTACCCCCAAACTAGGACAGGGTGGTTTCAATGAGCAGTTCTTC	CASTPKLGQGGFNEQFF
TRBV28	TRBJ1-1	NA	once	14	TGTGCCAGCTCATTACAGGGAGGGAGTGCTGAAGCTTTCTTT	CASSLQGGSAEAFF
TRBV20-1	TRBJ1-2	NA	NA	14	TGCAGTGCTAGTCCAGGGGTCGAGGGCTATGGCTACACCTTC	CSASPGVEGYGYTF
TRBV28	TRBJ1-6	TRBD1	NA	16	TGTGCCAGCAGTTTTCTGGGACAGGGGGCGCATTCACCCCTCCACTTT	CASSFLGQGAHSPLHF
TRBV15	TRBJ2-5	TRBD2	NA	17	TGTGCCACCAGCAGAGATTCGACTAGCGGCGTCAGAGAGACCCAGTACTTC	CATSRDSTSGVRETQYF
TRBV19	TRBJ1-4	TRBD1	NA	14	TGTGCCAGTAGTAGGACAGGGGGAAATGAAAAACTGTTTTTT	CASSRTGGNEKLFF
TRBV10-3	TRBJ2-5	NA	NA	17	TGTGCCATCAGTGAGTCCGATGACGGCGGGGTTTGGGAGACCCAGTACTTC	CAISESDDGGVWETQYF